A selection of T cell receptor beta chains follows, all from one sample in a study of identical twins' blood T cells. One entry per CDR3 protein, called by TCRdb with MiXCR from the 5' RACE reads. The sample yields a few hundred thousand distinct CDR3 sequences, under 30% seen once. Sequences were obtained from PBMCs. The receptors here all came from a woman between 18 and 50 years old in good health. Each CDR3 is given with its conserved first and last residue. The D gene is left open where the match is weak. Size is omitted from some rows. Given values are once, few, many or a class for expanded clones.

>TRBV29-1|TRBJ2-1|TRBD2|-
CSVEDLASGGYNEQFF
TGCAGCGTTGAAGATCTGGCTAGCGGGGGGTATAATGAGCAGTTCTTC
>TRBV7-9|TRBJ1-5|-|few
CASSEGFGNQPQHF
TGTGCCAGTTCTGAGGGTTTCGGCAATCAGCCCCAGCATTTT
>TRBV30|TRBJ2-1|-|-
CAWSAGLASSEQFF
TGTGCCTGGAGTGCGGGGCTAGCGAGTTCGGAGCAGTTCTTC
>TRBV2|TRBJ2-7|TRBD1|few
CASSSTGPQKYF
TGTGCCAGCAGTTCGACAGGGCCCCAAAAGTACTTC
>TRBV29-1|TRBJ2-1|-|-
CSVEPANEQFF
TGCAGCGTTGAGCCGGCGAATGAGCAGTTCTTC
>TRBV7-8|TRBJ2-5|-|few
CASSFATGKTQETQYF
TGTGCCAGCAGCTTCGCGACAGGAAAGACCCAAGAGACCCAGTACTTC
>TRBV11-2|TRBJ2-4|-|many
CASSLEDIQYF
TGTGCCAGCAGCTTAGAAGACATTCAGTACTTC
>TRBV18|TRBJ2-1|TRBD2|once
CASSPSSGTYNEQFF
TGTGCCAGCTCACCATCTAGCGGAACCTACAATGAGCAGTTCTTC
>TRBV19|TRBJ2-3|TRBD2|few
CASSIMRGGGDTQYF
TGTGCCAGTAGTATAATGCGGGGGGGCGGAGATACGCAGTATTTT
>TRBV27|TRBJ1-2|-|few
CASRAGALANYGYTF
TGTGCCAGCAGAGCAGGGGCTCTAGCTAACTATGGCTACACCTTC
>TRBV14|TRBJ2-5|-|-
CASSQGIAAYQETQYF
TGTGCCAGCAGCCAAGGGATAGCGGCGTACCAAGAGACCCAGTACTTC
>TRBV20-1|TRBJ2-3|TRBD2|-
CSVRASGVGTQYF
TGCAGTGTTCGGGCTAGCGGGGTTGGTACGCAGTATTTT
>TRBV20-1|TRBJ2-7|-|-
CSAAGAEFYEQYF
TGCAGTGCTGCGGGGGCAGAATTCTACGAGCAGTACTTC
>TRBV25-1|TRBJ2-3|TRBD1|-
CASSVGDRSTDTQYF
TGTGCCAGCAGCGTAGGGGACAGAAGCACAGATACGCAGTATTTT
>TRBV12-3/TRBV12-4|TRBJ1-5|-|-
CASSSWGSGAQHF
TGTGCCAGCAGTTCTTGGGGTTCCGGCGCCCAGCATTTT
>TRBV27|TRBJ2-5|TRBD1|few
CASSGQGGERSQYF
TGTGCCAGCAGTGGACAGGGGGGTGAGCGGTCCCAGTACTTC
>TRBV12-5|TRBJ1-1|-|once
CASGTTTPHTEAFF
TGTGCTAGTGGTACGACCACTCCACACACTGAAGCTTTCTTT
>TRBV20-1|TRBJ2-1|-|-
CSARDHRRDFF
TGCAGTGCTAGAGATCACAGGCGGGACTTCTTC
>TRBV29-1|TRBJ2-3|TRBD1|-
CSFTGGAMGDTQYF
TGCAGCTTTACAGGGGGCGCAATGGGAGATACGCAGTATTTT
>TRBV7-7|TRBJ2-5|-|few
CASSLGGSKGETQYF
TGTGCTAGCAGCTTAGGGGGGTCCAAAGGGGAGACCCAGTACTTC
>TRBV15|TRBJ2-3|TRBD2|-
CATSRDLPAGGSDTQYF
TGTGCCACCAGCAGAGATCTACCAGCGGGGGGCTCAGATACGCAGTATTTT
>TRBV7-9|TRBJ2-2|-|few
CASSFGQGLTGELFF
TGTGCCAGCAGCTTCGGTCAGGGATTAACCGGGGAGCTGTTTTTT
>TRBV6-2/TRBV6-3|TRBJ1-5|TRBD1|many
CASSDGTGNQPQHF
TGCGCCAGCAGCGATGGGACAGGCAATCAGCCCCAGCATTTT
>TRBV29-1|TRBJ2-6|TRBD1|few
CSVNQDRGNSGANVLTF
TGCAGCGTAAACCAGGACAGGGGAAACTCTGGGGCCAACGTCCTGACTTTC
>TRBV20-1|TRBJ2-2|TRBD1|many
CSALSGQGASGELFF
TGCAGTGCTCTTTCGGGACAGGGGGCGAGCGGGGAGCTGTTTTTT
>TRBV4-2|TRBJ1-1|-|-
CASSQKKNTEAFF
TGTGCCAGCAGCCAAAAAAAGAACACTGAAGCTTTCTTT
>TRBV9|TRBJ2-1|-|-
CASSLALYPTYNEQFF
TGTGCCAGCAGCTTAGCGTTATACCCAACCTACAATGAGCAGTTCTTC
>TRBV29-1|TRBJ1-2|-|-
CSVRYRDYGYTF
TGCAGCGTTCGGTACAGGGATTATGGCTACACCTTC
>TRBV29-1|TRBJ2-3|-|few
CSVGGGERTQYF
TGCAGCGTTGGAGGGGGGGAGCGCACGCAGTATTTT
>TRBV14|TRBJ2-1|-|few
CASSETGTDSYNEQFF
TGTGCCAGCAGCGAGACCGGGACCGACTCCTACAATGAGCAGTTCTTC
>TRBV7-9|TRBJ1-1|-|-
CASSSQGFTEAFF
TGTGCCAGCAGCTCTCAGGGGTTTACTGAAGCTTTCTTT
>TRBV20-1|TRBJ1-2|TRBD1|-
CSAYRTGSYGYTF
TGCAGTGCTTACCGGACAGGGTCCTATGGCTACACCTTC
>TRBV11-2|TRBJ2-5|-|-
CANSLGVWAQYF
TGTGCCAACAGCTTAGGTGTTTGGGCCCAGTACTTC
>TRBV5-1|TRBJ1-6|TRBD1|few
CASSRTGSPYNSPLHF
TGCGCCAGCAGCCGGACAGGGTCCCCCTATAATTCACCCCTCCACTTT
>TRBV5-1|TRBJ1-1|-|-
CASFEDTEAFF
TGCGCCAGTTTTGAAGACACTGAAGCTTTCTTT
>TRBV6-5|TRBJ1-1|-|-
CASSTRRGWTEAFF
TGTGCCAGCAGTACCAGACGGGGGTGGACCGAAGCTTTCTTT
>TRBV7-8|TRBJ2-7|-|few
CASSLRILAGSTEQYF
TGTGCCAGCAGCTTAAGGATATTGGCGGGATCTACCGAGCAGTACTTC
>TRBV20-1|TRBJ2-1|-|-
CSARGLSYNEQFF
TGCAGTGCCCGGGGGCTCTCCTACAATGAGCAGTTCTTC
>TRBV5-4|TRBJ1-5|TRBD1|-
CASSQGGRQSNQPQHF
TGTGCCAGCAGCCAAGGGGGCAGACAAAGCAATCAGCCCCAGCATTTT
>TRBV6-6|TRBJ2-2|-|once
CAGTNASPQSGTFSQGGELFF
TGTGCCGGCACGAATGCCAGTCCACAAAGCGGAACTTTTTCCCAGGGAGGGGAGCTGTTTTTT
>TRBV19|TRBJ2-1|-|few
CASRAKSYNEQFF
TGTGCCAGTCGAGCCAAGTCCTACAATGAGCAGTTCTTC
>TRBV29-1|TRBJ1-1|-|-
CSVEAGTVRFRNTEAFF
TGCAGCGTTGAAGCCGGTACAGTGAGATTCCGGAACACTGAAGCTTTCTTT
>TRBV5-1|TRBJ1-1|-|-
CASSSLRQARTEAFF
TGCGCCAGCAGCTCGCTTAGACAGGCGAGGACTGAAGCTTTCTTT
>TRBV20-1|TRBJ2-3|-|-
CSPYRASTDTQYF
TGCAGTCCTTACAGGGCTAGCACAGATACGCAGTATTTT
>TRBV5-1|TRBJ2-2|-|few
CASSTITGELFF
TGCGCCAGCAGCACCATAACCGGGGAGCTGTTTTTT
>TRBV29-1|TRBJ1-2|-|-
CSVDGNNYGYTF
TGCAGCGTCGATGGCAATAACTATGGCTACACCTTC
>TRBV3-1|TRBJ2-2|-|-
CASSLRGRTGELFF
TGTGCCAGCAGCCTCAGGGGTAGGACCGGGGAGCTGTTTTTT